These 16 T cell receptor beta chains were sequenced from one sample in a study of cytomegalovirus exposure and HLA in healthy donors. PCR amplification relied on 60 Vbeta primers (plus 13 Jbeta primers). Profiling relied on immunoSEQ multiplex PCR, and the TCRdb table lists in-frame clones only, not all of them. The repertoire holds around 130,000 clones, with approximately 84% as singletons. Sequencing was performed on PBMCs. All receptors come from a boy aged 2 to 9 in good health and CMV-seronegative.

This chain connects TRBV18 to TRBJ2-7; 10 bases fit TRBD1. The J segment lost 4 bases and the V segment lost 6 bases, leaving 3 bases of the junction unmatched. The CDR3 runs 13 residues. Germline loops: CDR1 KGHSH, CDR2 LQKENI. The CDR3: CASSTGGGYEQYF. The CDR3, as DNA: TGTGCCAGCTCGACAGGGGGCGGGTACGAGCAGTACTTC.

The rearrangement joins TRBV19 to TRBJ2-2, with 8 bases lining up with TRBD2. Germline values: CDR1 LNHDA, CDR2 SQIVND (reference sequence). The CDR3 is made up of 15 amino acids. After removal of 3 bases from V and 4 bases from J, the junction contained 4 bases not matched to a gene. CDR3 DNA sequence: TGTGCCAGTAGTATGGGGCGGGGGGCCACCGGGGAGCTGTTTTTT. This gives the protein CASSMGRGATGELFF.

J is TRBJ2-5 and V is TRBV18; 7 bases match TRBD2. Unmatched junction bases numbered 10, after V lost 3 bases and J lost 3 bases. Germline CDR1 reads KGHSH; CDR2 reads LQKENI. The CDR3 spans 16 residues. The CDR3 reads CASSPLGGGPEETQYF. In DNA form, the CDR3 reads TGTGCCAGCTCACCTTTGGGGGGAGGGCCGGAAGAGACCCAGTACTTC.

This chain joins TRBV4-3 and TRBJ2-7; D is possibly TRBD1 (5 bases). The CDR3 is 14 amino acids. Germline CDR1 is LGHNA and CDR2 is YSLEER. V lost 1 base to trimming and J lost 1 base, with 8 bases between them. Here the CDR3 reads CASSQARVSYEQYF. CDR3 DNA sequence: TGCGCCAGCAGCCAAGCCAGGGTTTCCTACGAGCAGTACTTC.

V gene TRBV15 combines with J gene TRBJ2-2, with 8 positions matching TRBD1. In germline, CDR1 is LNHNV, CDR2 YYDKDF (reference sequence). The CDR3 extends over 15 amino acids. V lost 7 bases and J lost 5; bases outside the gene matches: 9. The CDR3 DNA reads as TGTGCCACCATCCAGGACAGGGCAGGTACCGGGGAGCTGTTTTTT. As protein: CATIQDRAGTGELFF.

The chain combines TRBV10-3 with TRBJ2-7, with 7 bases fitting TRBD2. CDR1 is ENHRY, CDR2 SYGVKD, per germline. CDR3 size: 13 residues. With V trimmed by 6 bases and J by 3 bases, 5 bases remained unmatched. The CDR3 region is CAIRAGVDYEQYV. As DNA, the CDR3 is TGTGCCATCAGGGCGGGAGTCGACTACGAGCAGTACGTC.

In its sample, this clone was seen a few times. This chain joins TRBV6-5 and TRBJ2-4, with D uncertain. The V gene lost 6 bases and the J gene lost 15 bases, with 21 bases spanning the gap. Germline CDR1 and CDR2: MNHEY and SVGAGI. CDR3 length: 13 amino acids. The CDR3 nucleotides read TGTGCCAGCAGCCAAGAGGAGTTTGCCTCATGGTACTTC. Residues: CASSQEEFASWYF.

The chain recombines TRBV19 with TRBJ2-3; 13 bases match TRBD2. J was trimmed by 5 bases and V by 7 bases; bases with no gene match: 6. CDR3 length: 15 residues. Germline V gene data show CDR1 as LNHDA and CDR2 as SQIVND (reference sequence). CDR3 sequence (DNA): TGTGCCAGTATGGGGACTAGCGGGGAAGGAGATACGCAGTATTTT. It encodes CASMGTSGEGDTQYF.

V gene TRBV28 combines with J gene TRBJ2-3; 10 nucleotides agree with TRBD2. Trimming took 6 bases from V and 0 from J; bases not matched to a gene: 9. The V gene's germline CDR1 is MDHEN and CDR2 SYDVKM. The CDR3 runs to 17 residues. CDR3 nucleotides: TGTGCCAGCAGGCTAGCGGGAGAGGATTCTAGCACAGATACGCAGTATTTT. Translating gives CASRLAGEDSSTDTQYF. The entire variable domain, with the rest obtained from reference TRBV28 and TRBJ2-3, is as follows: DVKVTQSSRYLVKRTGEKVFLECVQDMDHENMFWYRQDPGLGLRLIYFSYDVKMKEKGDIPEGYSVSREKKERFSLILESASTNQTSMYLCASRLAGEDSSTDTQYFGPGTRLTVL.

The chain couples TRBV9 to TRBJ2-3, with 7 positions matching TRBD2. V was clipped by 1 base and J by 0 bases; unmatched bases: 5. The V gene's germline CDR1 is SGDLS and CDR2 YYNGEE. The CDR3 covers 16 residues. The CDR3: CASSVTGGRSTDTQYF. The CDR3 DNA reads TGTGCCAGCAGCGTAACCGGCGGGAGAAGCACAGATACGCAGTATTTT.

The chain joins TRBV7-2 to TRBJ2-3; 12 nucleotides line up with TRBD1. V gave up 6 bases and J gave up 6 bases; unmatched junction bases: 10. Germline V gene data show CDR1 as SGHTA and CDR2 as FQGNSA. This CDR3 spans 16 amino acids. CDR3 loop: CASRPPGQGAGDTQYF. The CDR3 bases are TGTGCCAGCAGACCTCCGGGACAGGGGGCAGGGGATACGCAGTATTTT.

The V call is TRBV5-4, the J call TRBJ1-1; D is perhaps TRBD1 (6 bases). This CDR3 has 14 residues. V was cut by 1 base and J by 1 base, with 8 bases left in between. Looked up from germline, CDR1 is SGHNT and CDR2 is YYREEE (reference sequence). In DNA, the CDR3 is TGTGCCAGCAGCTTGTACAGGGCGAACACTGAAGCTTTCTTT. Its translation: CASSLYRANTEAFF.

A few counts support this clone. The CDR3 is CASSELTPGLAGGWDNEQFF. DNA of the CDR3: TGTGCCAGCAGTGAATTGACGCCGGGACTAGCGGGAGGGTGGGACAATGAGCAGTTCTTC. V is TRBV6-1 and J is TRBJ2-1, with TRBD2 matching over 16 bases. Trimming took 2 bases from V and 5 from J; bases not matched to a gene: 12. The CDR3 length is 20 residues. Per the germline V gene, CDR1 is MNHNS and CDR2 is SASEGT.

This clone has only a few counts. The same CDR3 can be traced to other DNA sequences in this sample. V gene TRBV6-5 combines with J gene TRBJ1-2, with D unclear. The CDR3 runs to 13 residues. Germline CDR1 and CDR2: MNHEY and SVGAGI. V lost 2 bases and J lost 6, with 10 bases in between. The DNA of the CDR3 is TGTGCCAGCAGTTACGGGCAAGAGAATGGCTACACCTTC. Amino acid sequence: CASSYGQENGYTF.

The chain couples TRBV6-4 to TRBJ2-3; the D gene is possibly TRBD2 (5 bases). The germline V gene encodes CDR1 MRHNA and CDR2 SNTAGT. The V end lost 0 bases, the J end lost 2 bases, and 12 bases lay between the germline ends. The CDR3 totals 16 residues. In nucleotides, the CDR3 is TGTGCCAGCAGTGACTCAACCAGCGGATTCACAGATACGCAGTATTTT. As protein: CASSDSTSGFTDTQYF.

This rearrangement joins TRBV19 to TRBJ1-5; D perhaps matches TRBD1 (5 bases). V was pared by 3 bases and J by 10 bases, with 13 bases between. The CDR3 has 13 residues. CDR1 and CDR2 (germline): LNHDA, SQIVND (reference sequence). This chain's CDR3 is CASSIEDRGPQHF. DNA for the CDR3: TGTGCCAGTAGTATCGAGGATAGGGGCCCCCAGCATTTT.